The sample holds a few counts of the clone carrying this T cell receptor beta chain. Antigen unknown. This sample is part of a study of cytomegalovirus exposure and HLA in healthy donors. General study points: Earlier analysis found most TCR beta V segments productive about 90% or about 30% of the time.

Donors were nominally healthy when sampled, though unrecorded immune exposures were likely. Germline values: CDR1 GTSNPN, CDR2 SVGIG (reference sequence). CDR3 length: 15 residues. V was clipped by 3 bases and J by 1 base; unmatched bases: 4. This PCR relied on a set of 60 Vbeta primers and 13 Jbeta primers. The table came from immunoSEQ multiplex PCR; TCRdb's copy has only in-frame clones and leaves some out. This sample carries 120,000 or so clones, over 8.5% of them seen once, and the ten largest clones take 5.5% to 7.5%. The rearrangement uses TRBV30 and TRBJ2-3, with 10 bases lining up with TRBD1. The sequenced material came from PBMCs. This receptor was obtained from a woman in her forties in good health and CMV-seropositive. For the CDR3, the DNA is TGTGCCTGGAGCTTAGACAGGGGGCGCACAGATACGCAGTATTTT. The encoded protein is CAWSLDRGRTDTQYF.